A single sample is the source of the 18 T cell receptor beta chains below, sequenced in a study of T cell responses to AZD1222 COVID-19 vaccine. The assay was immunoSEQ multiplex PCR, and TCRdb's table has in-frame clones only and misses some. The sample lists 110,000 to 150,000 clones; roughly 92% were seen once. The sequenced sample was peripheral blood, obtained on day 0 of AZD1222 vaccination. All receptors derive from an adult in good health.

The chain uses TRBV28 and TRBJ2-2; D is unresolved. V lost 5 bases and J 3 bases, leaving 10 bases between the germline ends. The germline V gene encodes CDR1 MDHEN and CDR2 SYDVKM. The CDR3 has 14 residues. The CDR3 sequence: CASSPGPYTGELFF. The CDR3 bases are TGTGCCAGCAGTCCCGGGCCGTACACCGGGGAGCTGTTTTTT.

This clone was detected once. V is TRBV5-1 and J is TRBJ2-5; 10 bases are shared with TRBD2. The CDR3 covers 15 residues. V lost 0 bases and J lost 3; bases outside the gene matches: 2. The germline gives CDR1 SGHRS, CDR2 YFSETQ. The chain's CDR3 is CASSLAGTSEETQYF. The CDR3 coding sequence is TGCGCCAGCAGCTTGGCCGGGACTAGCGAAGAGACCCAGTACTTC. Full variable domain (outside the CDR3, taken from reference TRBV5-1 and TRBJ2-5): KAGVTQTPRYLIKTRGQQVTLSCSPISGHRSVSWYQQTPGQGLQFLFEYFSETQRNKGNFPGRFSGRQFSNSRSEMNVSTLELGDSALYLCASSLAGTSEETQYFGPGTRLLVL.

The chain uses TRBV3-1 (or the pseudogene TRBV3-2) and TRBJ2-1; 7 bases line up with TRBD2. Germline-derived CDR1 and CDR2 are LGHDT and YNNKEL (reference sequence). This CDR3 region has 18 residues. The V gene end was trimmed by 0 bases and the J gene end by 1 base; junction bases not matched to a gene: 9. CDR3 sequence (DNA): TGTGCCAGCAGCCAAGATCTAGGAGCGGGACGTTCCTACAATGAGCAGTTCTTC. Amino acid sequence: CASSQDLGAGRSYNEQFF.

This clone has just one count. CDR3 DNA: TGTGTCAGAAGAAGGGGGAGGTCCCGCTCCTACAATGAGCAGTTCTTC. The encoded protein is CVRRRGRSRSYNEQFF. V is TRBV7-5 and J is TRBJ2-1. TRBV7-5 is a known pseudogene. This CDR3 has 16 amino acids.

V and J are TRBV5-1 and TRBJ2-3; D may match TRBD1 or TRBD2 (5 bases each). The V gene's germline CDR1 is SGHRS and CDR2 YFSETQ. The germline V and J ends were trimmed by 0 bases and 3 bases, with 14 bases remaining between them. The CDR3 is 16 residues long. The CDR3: CASSLGGYRTTDTQYF. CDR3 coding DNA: TGCGCCAGCAGCTTGGGGGGGTACCGGACGACAGATACGCAGTATTTT.

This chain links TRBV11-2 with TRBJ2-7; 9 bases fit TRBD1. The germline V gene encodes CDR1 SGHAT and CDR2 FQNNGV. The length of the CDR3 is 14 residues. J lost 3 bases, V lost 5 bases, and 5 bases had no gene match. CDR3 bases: TGTGCCAGCAGCATGCCGGGACAGGGCTACGAGCAGTACTTC. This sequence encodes CASSMPGQGYEQYF.

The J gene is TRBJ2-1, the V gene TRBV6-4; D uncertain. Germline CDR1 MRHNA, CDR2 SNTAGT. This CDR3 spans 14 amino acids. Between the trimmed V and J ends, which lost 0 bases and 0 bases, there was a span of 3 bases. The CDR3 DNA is TGTGCCAGCAGTGACTCGAGCTCCTACAATGAGCAGTTCTTC. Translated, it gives CASSDSSSYNEQFF.

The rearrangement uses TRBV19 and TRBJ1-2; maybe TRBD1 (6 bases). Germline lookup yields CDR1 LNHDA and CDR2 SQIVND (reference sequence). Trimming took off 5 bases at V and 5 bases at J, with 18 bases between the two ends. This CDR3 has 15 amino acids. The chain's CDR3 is CASSPWTELPYGYTF. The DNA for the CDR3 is TGTGCCAGTAGTCCTTGGACAGAACTACCTTATGGCTACACCTTC.

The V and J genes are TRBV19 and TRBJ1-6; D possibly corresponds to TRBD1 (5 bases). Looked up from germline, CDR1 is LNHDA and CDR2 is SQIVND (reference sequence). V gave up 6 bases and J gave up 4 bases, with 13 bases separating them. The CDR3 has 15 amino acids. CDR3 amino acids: CASRSGTYYNSPLHF. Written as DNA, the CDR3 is TGTGCCAGTAGATCCGGGACCTATTATAATTCACCCCTCCACTTT.

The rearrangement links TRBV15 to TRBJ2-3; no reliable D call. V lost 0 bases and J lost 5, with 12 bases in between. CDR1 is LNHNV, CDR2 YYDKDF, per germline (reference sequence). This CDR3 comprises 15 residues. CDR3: CATSRERSFGDTQYF. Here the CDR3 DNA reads TGTGCCACCAGCAGAGAAAGAAGCTTCGGAGATACGCAGTATTTT.

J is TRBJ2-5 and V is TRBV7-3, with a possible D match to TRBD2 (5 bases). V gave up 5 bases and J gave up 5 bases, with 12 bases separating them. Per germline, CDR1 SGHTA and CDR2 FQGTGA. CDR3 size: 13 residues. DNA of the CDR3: TGTGCCAGCAGCACGGGGTTAGGGGAGACCCAGTACTTC. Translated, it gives CASSTGLGETQYF.

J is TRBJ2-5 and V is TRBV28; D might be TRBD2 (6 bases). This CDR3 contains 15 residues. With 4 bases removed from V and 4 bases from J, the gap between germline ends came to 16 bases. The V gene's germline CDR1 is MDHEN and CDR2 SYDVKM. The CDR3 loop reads CASSSGREGRETQYF. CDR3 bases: TGTGCCAGCAGTTCCGGGAGAGAGGGTCGAGAGACCCAGTACTTC.

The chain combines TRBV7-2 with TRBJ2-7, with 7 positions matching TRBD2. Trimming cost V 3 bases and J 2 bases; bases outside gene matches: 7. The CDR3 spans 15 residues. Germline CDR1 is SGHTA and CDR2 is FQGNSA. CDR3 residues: CASSFVSGSTYEQYF. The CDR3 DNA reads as TGTGCCAGCAGCTTCGTTAGCGGGTCCACCTACGAGCAGTACTTC.

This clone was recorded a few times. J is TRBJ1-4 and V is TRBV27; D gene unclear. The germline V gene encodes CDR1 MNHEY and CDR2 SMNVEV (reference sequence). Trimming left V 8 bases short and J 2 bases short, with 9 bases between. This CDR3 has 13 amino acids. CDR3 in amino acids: CASARYTNEKLFF. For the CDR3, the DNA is TGTGCCAGCGCGAGGTACACTAATGAAAAACTGTTTTTT.

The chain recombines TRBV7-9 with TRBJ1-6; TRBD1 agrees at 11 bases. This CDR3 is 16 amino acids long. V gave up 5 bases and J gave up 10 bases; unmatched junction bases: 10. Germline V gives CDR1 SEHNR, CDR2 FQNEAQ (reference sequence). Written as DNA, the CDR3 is TGTGCCAGCAGCCTAGGACAGGGGGCGATTGACTCACCCCTCCACTTT. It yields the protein CASSLGQGAIDSPLHF.

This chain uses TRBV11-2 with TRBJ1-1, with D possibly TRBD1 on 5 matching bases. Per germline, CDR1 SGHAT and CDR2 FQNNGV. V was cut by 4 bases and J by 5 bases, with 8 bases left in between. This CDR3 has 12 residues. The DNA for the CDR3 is TGTGCCAGCAGCTCCAGGGTTACTGAAGCTTTCTTT. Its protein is CASSSRVTEAFF.

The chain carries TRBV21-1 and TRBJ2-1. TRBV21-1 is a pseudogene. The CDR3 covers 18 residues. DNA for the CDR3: TGTGCCAGCAAGTATGGTTGGTCAGGGAGAGGGATATACAATGAGCAGTTCTTC. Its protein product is CASKYGWSGRGIYNEQFF.

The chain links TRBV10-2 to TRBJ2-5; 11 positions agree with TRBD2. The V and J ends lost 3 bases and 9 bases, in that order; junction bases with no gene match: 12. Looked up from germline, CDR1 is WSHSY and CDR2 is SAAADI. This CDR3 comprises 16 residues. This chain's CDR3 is CASSDPGLADLGSQYF. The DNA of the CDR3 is TGCGCCAGCAGTGACCCGGGACTAGCGGATTTAGGGTCCCAGTACTTC.